These 17 T cell receptor beta chains came from one sample sequenced in a study of shared clonotypes between healthy human individuals. Data came from immunoSEQ multiplex PCR; TCRdb stores just in-frame clones and leaves some out. The sample shows about 2.4 million clones, 80% to 95% of them seen only once. Specimen: naive CD4+ T cells from PBMCs. The subset: CD45RA+ positively selected. These receptors were obtained from a man younger than 30 in good health. Some clones in this sample may be carry-over from other donors' samples.

The chain's CDR3 is CASLRQGGIVNEQFF. The CDR3 DNA reads as TGTGCTAGTCTTCGGCAAGGCGGAATCGTCAATGAGCAGTTCTTC. The genes are TRBV12-5 and TRBJ2-1; D is uncertain. Germline V lookup: CDR1 LGHNT, CDR2 FRNRAP. The CDR3 spans 15 residues. Trimming left V 8 bases short and J 6 bases short, with 20 bases between.

This chain joins TRBV6-1 and TRBJ1-4; D is uncertain. CDR1 and CDR2 from the germline V gene are MNHNS and SASEGT. The CDR3 loop spans 16 amino acids. Trimming shortened V by 1 base and J by 5 bases, and 14 bases separated the two germline ends. The CDR3 sequence is CASSEEGPLFNEKLFF. The CDR3 nucleotides read TGTGCCAGCAGTGAAGAAGGCCCTCTCTTCAATGAAAAACTGTTTTTT.

This rearrangement joins TRBV11-2 to TRBJ2-7; D might be TRBD2 (7 bases). This CDR3 is 16 amino acids long. Germline-derived CDR1 and CDR2 are SGHAT and FQNNGV. Deletions cut 5 bases from V and 6 bases from J, with 23 bases between. This CDR3 is CASSLPWGGLTREQYF. CDR3 coding DNA: TGTGCCAGCAGCCTACCCTGGGGGGGCTTGACTCGCGAGCAGTACTTC.

This sequence joins TRBV5-5 and TRBJ1-4; D remains ambiguous. Germline lookup yields CDR1 SGHKS and CDR2 YYEKEE (reference sequence). V shed 4 bases and J shed 5 bases, with 9 bases lying between them. This CDR3 contains 13 residues. The CDR3 loop reads CASSLFVNEKLFF. CDR3 sequence (DNA): TGTGCCAGCAGCCTTTTCGTAAATGAAAAACTGTTTTTT.

The V call is TRBV2, the J call TRBJ2-5; perhaps TRBD2 as D (5 bases). Trimming removed 5 bases at V and 4 bases at J, with 14 bases between. Germline CDR1 reads SNHLY; CDR2 reads FYNNEI. The CDR3 length is 14 residues. This CDR3 is CASSPGTTRETQYF. In DNA, the CDR3 is TGTGCCAGCAGTCCGGGAACCACCCGAGAGACCCAGTACTTC. Supplemented by reference TRBV2 and TRBJ2-5, the full variable domain reads EPEVTQTPSHQVTQMGQEVILRCVPISNHLYFYWYRQILGQKVEFLVSFYNNEISEKSEIFDDQFSVERPDGSNFTLKIRSTKLEDSAMYFCASSPGTTRETQYFGPGTRLLVL.

This sequence joins TRBV19 and TRBJ2-5; D is undetermined. CDR1 and CDR2 from the germline V gene are LNHDA and SQIVND (reference sequence). V lost 3 bases and J lost 2, with 10 bases in between. This CDR3 is built from 14 residues. Written as DNA, the CDR3 is TGTGCCAGTAGTATGAGATACAATCAAGAGACCCAGTACTTC. Protein: CASSMRYNQETQYF. Variable domain in full (rest from reference TRBV19 and TRBJ2-5): DGGITQSPKYLFRKEGQNVTLSCEQNLNHDAMYWYRQDPGQGLRLIYYSQIVNDFQKGDIAEGYSVSREKKESFPLTVTSAQKNPTAFYLCASSMRYNQETQYFGPGTRLLVL.

The V gene is TRBV19, the J gene TRBJ2-1; D might be TRBD2 (5 bases). Germline V gene lookup returns CDR1 LNHDA and CDR2 SQIVND (reference sequence). V lost 5 bases and J lost 5, with 22 bases in between. The CDR3 loop spans 17 amino acids. The CDR3 region is CASSAPRLSSMHNEQFF. The CDR3 DNA reads TGTGCCAGTAGTGCCCCCCGACTATCTTCTATGCACAATGAGCAGTTCTTC.

On this clone: Different DNA sequences within this sample yield the same CDR3. This chain uses TRBV9 with TRBJ2-2; D perhaps matches TRBD1 (5 bases). V gave up 3 bases and J gave up 0 bases, with 9 bases separating them. CDR3 length: 15 amino acids. Germline values: CDR1 SGDLS, CDR2 YYNGEE. The CDR3 reads CASSGQGTNTGELFF. CDR3 DNA sequence: TGTGCCAGCAGCGGGCAGGGAACGAACACCGGGGAGCTGTTTTTT.

In the case of this clone: This sample also contains other DNA sequences that code for the same CDR3. The chain uses TRBV29-1 and TRBJ1-1; D perhaps matches TRBD1 (5 bases). Trimming removed 0 bases at V and 8 bases at J, with 7 bases between. CDR1 is SQVTM and CDR2 is ANQGSEA in the germline V gene. This CDR3 contains 11 residues. The CDR3 sequence is CSVEDRVEAFF. CDR3 nucleotide sequence: TGCAGCGTTGAAGACAGGGTCGAAGCTTTCTTT.

This chain joins TRBV28 and TRBJ2-1; D is possibly TRBD1 or TRBD2 (6 bases each). Germline V CDR1 and CDR2: MDHEN, SYDVKM. This CDR3 is 15 amino acids long. Between the trimmed V and J ends, which lost 6 bases and 4 bases, there was a span of 16 bases. This CDR3 is CASSEDRGHYNEQFF. DNA of the CDR3: TGTGCCAGCAGCGAGGACCGGGGGCATTACAATGAGCAGTTCTTC.

The CDR3 sequence: CSASRVLEQFF. The CDR3 DNA follows: TGCAGTGCTAGTCGAGTTCTTGAGCAGTTCTTC. The chain recombines TRBV20-1 with TRBJ2-1; D remains unclear. Germline values: CDR1 DFQATT, CDR2 SNEGSKA (reference sequence). V was trimmed by 3 bases and J by 9 bases, leaving 9 bases between them. This CDR3 contains 11 residues.

The CDR3 loop is CASSLLAAGLWKQYF. As DNA, the CDR3 is TGTGCCAGCAGCTTACTAGCGGCGGGCTTGTGGAAGCAGTATTTT. This chain links TRBV7-9 with TRBJ2-3, with 7 nucleotides matching TRBD2. From germline, CDR1 is SEHNR and CDR2 FQNEAQ (reference sequence). The V segment lost 2 bases and the J segment 11 bases; nucleotides outside the gene matches: 13. The CDR3 runs 15 residues.

The V gene is TRBV4-1, the J gene TRBJ2-7; weak D call: TRBD1 (5 bases). Per germline, CDR1 MGHRA and CDR2 YSYEKL. V was shortened by 4 bases and J by 2 bases, with 21 bases between the two germline ends. This CDR3 has 17 residues. In DNA form, the CDR3 reads TGCGCCAGCAGCCTTCCCCCTCGAGGACAAGTTACCTACGAGCAGTACTTC. Its protein product is CASSLPPRGQVTYEQYF.

The chain combines TRBV11-2 with TRBJ2-7; possible D gene TRBD1, 5 bases. The CDR3 has 13 residues. Germline V gene lookup returns CDR1 SGHAT and CDR2 FQNNGV. Deletions cut 4 bases from V and 3 bases from J, with 10 bases between. The CDR3 coding sequence is TGTGCCAGCAGCTCACTCAGGGACTACGAGCAGTACTTC. Encoded protein: CASSSLRDYEQYF.

This clone was picked up a small number of times. This CDR3 is also generated by other DNA sequences in the sample. V is TRBV11-2 and J is TRBJ1-1, with D maybe TRBD1 (6 bases). V was cut by 5 bases and J by 1 base, with 8 bases left in between. Germline CDR1 and CDR2: SGHAT and FQNNGV. The CDR3 is 13 amino acids. CDR3 sequence: CASSLRGNTEAFF. The CDR3 DNA reads TGTGCCAGCAGCCTCAGGGGGAACACTGAAGCTTTCTTT.

V gene TRBV28 combines with J gene TRBJ1-6; 10 bases fit TRBD1. V lost 6 bases, J lost 6 bases, and 5 bases stayed unmatched. The CDR3 totals 15 residues. Germline assignment: CDR1 MDHEN and CDR2 SYDVKM. The CDR3 DNA reads as TGTGCCAGCAGCCAGGACAGGGGGGCTAATTCACCCCTCCACTTT. Amino acid sequence: CASSQDRGANSPLHF.

This clone appeared a few times. The V call is TRBV4-2, the J call TRBJ1-1; no clear D gene. Germline V gene sequence: CDR1 LGHNA, CDR2 YNFKEQ. V was shortened by 1 base and J by 2 bases, with 8 bases between the two germline ends. The length of the CDR3 is 14 residues. CDR3 sequence: CASSQAISNTEAFF. The CDR3 DNA is TGTGCCAGCAGCCAAGCCATCAGTAACACTGAAGCTTTCTTT.